This T cell receptor (beta chain) was captured by sequencing in a study of blood T cell repertoires in COVID-19. Germline V lookup: CDR1 PRHDT, CDR2 FYEKMQ (reference sequence). This CDR3 spans 16 amino acids. Trimming at V came to 8 bases and at J to 1 base, leaving 8 bases not matched to a gene. Study processing details: From reference gene primer amplification, estimates of nucleated cell counts were derived. TCRdb's table, derived via immunoSEQ multiplex PCR, lists solely in-frame clones and lacks some. V, J and clone size derive from that table, while D and trimming were established from the DNA sequence. The data contain roughly 700,000 clones, around 89% of them singletons. This clone showed up just once.

Sample: peripheral blood. V is TRBV13 and J is TRBJ1-3, with 10 bases aligning to TRBD1. This TCR derives from a woman younger than 30 with acute or convalescent COVID-19. CDR3 coding DNA: TGTGCCAGCCGGCGACAGGGGGCGTTATCTGGAAACACCATATATTTT. This gives the protein CASRRQGALSGNTIYF. Complete variable domain (other parts from reference TRBV13 and TRBJ1-3): AAGVIQSPRHLIKEKRETATLKCYPIPRHDTVYWYQQGPGQDPQFLISFYEKMQSDKGSIPDRFSAQQFSDYHSELNMSSLELGDSALYFCASRRQGALSGNTIYFGEGSWLTVV.